The 21 T cell receptor beta chains below were found in one sample sequenced in a study of blood T cell repertoires in COVID-19. Sequencing was performed with immunoSEQ multiplex PCR; in TCRdb, only in-frame clones are kept and a portion is missing. Of 250,000 to 300,000 clones listed, around 88% are singletons. Sequencing input: peripheral blood. These receptor sequences come from a man between 40 and 49 years old with acute or convalescent COVID-19.

This clone appeared a single time. The genes are TRBV29-1 and TRBJ2-5; TRBD1 might be the D (5 bases). V was trimmed by 1 base and J by 2 bases, leaving 14 bases between them. The germline V gene has CDR1 SQVTM and CDR2 ANQGSEA. CDR3 length: 15 residues. CDR3 bases: TGCAGCGTTGAAGGGGTCCAGGGCTCGCAAGAGACCCAGTACTTC. It translates to CSVEGVQGSQETQYF.

V and J are TRBV5-1 and TRBJ1-4; D is ambiguous. Deletions cut 6 bases from V and 8 bases from J, with 20 bases between. Germline-derived CDR1 and CDR2 are SGHRS and YFSETQ. This CDR3 is 15 amino acids long. The CDR3 nucleotides read TGCGCCAGCACACTTAATTTCGGGGTAGGGGAAAAACTGTTTTTT. Its translation is CASTLNFGVGEKLFF.

The rearrangement uses TRBV3-1 (or the pseudogene TRBV3-2) and TRBJ2-1; D possibly corresponds to TRBD2 (5 bases). V lost 2 bases to trimming and J lost 9 bases, with 11 bases between them. Germline V gene lookup returns CDR1 LGHDT and CDR2 YNNKEL (reference sequence). This CDR3 has 13 residues. CDR3 sequence: CASSQRGEGEQFF. CDR3 coding DNA: TGTGCCAGCAGCCAACGGGGTGAGGGTGAGCAGTTCTTC.

The rearrangement joins TRBV15 to TRBJ2-1, with 7 bases fitting TRBD2. CDR3 length: 15 amino acids. The germline gives CDR1 LNHNV, CDR2 YYDKDF (reference sequence). Trimming took 0 bases from V and 8 from J; bases not matched to a gene: 7. The CDR3 nucleotides are TGTGCCACCAGCAGAGATCTCGGGGGGTTCGATGAGCAGTTCTTC. The encoded protein is CATSRDLGGFDEQFF.

V and J are TRBV12-3 or TRBV12-4 and TRBJ2-1, with D possibly TRBD2 on 5 matching bases. The V and J ends lost 2 bases and 6 bases respectively, with 8 bases between them. The CDR3 spans 13 residues. DNA for the CDR3: TGTGCCAGCAGTTTAAGCGGCCCCAATGAGCAGTTCTTC. Its translation: CASSLSGPNEQFF.

The genes are TRBV7-2 and TRBJ1-2, with TRBD1 as a possible D gene (5 bases). The ends were cut back, 6 bases at V and 0 bases at J, with 8 bases in the middle. The CDR3 loop spans 13 amino acids. From germline, CDR1 is SGHTA and CDR2 FQGNSA. Written as DNA, the CDR3 is TGTGCCAGCAGTCAGGGTCCTAACTATGGCTACACCTTC. Residues: CASSQGPNYGYTF.

The gene calls are TRBV5-1 and TRBJ1-3; D perhaps matches TRBD1 (5 bases). The V gene's germline CDR1 is SGHRS and CDR2 YFSETQ. The CDR3 loop spans 17 amino acids. The V gene lost 0 bases and the J gene lost 0 bases, with 13 bases spanning the gap. Written as DNA, the CDR3 is TGCGCCAGCAGCTTGGGGCGGGGGTTACGCTCTGGAAACACCATATATTTT. The encoded protein is CASSLGRGLRSGNTIYF. The full variable domain, with the rest looked up from reference TRBV5-1 and TRBJ1-3, is KAGVTQTPRYLIKTRGQQVTLSCSPISGHRSVSWYQQTPGQGLQFLFEYFSETQRNKGNFPGRFSGRQFSNSRSEMNVSTLELGDSALYLCASSLGRGLRSGNTIYFGEGSWLTVV.

CDR3 nucleotide sequence: TGTGCCAGCAGCCCTCCAGGACAGAGCTATGGCTACACCTTC. Amino acids: CASSPPGQSYGYTF. This sequence joins TRBV3-1 (or the pseudogene TRBV3-2) and TRBJ1-2; a possible D gene is TRBD1 (6 bases). Between the trimmed V and J ends, which lost 4 bases and 4 bases, there was a span of 13 bases. The CDR3 runs to 14 residues. Germline loops: CDR1 LGHDT, CDR2 YNNKEL (reference sequence).

The rearrangement joins TRBV5-4 to TRBJ1-3; the match to TRBD1 covers 8 bases. There are 16 residues in the CDR3. Germline V gene lookup returns CDR1 SGHNT and CDR2 YYREEE (reference sequence). The junction had 10 bases not matched to a gene; V was cut back by 4 bases and J by 4 bases. The CDR3 protein is CASSPSTGAIGNTIYF. CDR3 sequence (DNA): TGTGCCAGCAGCCCATCGACAGGGGCCATAGGAAACACCATATATTTT.

The chain recombines TRBV10-3 with TRBJ2-7; 7 nucleotides align to TRBD1. Trimming cost V 6 bases and J 0 bases; bases outside gene matches: 8. Germline assignment: CDR1 ENHRY and CDR2 SYGVKD. The CDR3 runs to 15 residues. The CDR3 loop reads CAISARDSPSYEQYF. The DNA of the CDR3 is TGTGCCATCAGCGCCCGGGACAGCCCCTCCTACGAGCAGTACTTC.

The chain is built from TRBV5-1 and TRBJ2-7, with D possibly matching TRBD1 (6 bases). Germline V gene lookup returns CDR1 SGHRS and CDR2 YFSETQ. The V end was cut by 3 bases, the J end by 12 bases, with 19 bases between. The CDR3 is 13 amino acids. This chain's CDR3 is CASSSTDSSLWYF. DNA for the CDR3: TGCGCCAGCAGCTCCACGGACAGTTCCCTGTGGTACTTC.

On this clone itself: Other nucleotide sequences from this sample produce the same CDR3. The V gene is TRBV2, the J gene TRBJ1-1; 7 nucleotides line up with TRBD1. Germline V gives CDR1 SNHLY, CDR2 FYNNEI. V lost 6 bases to trimming and J lost 2 bases; unmatched junction nucleotides: 3. There are 13 residues in the CDR3. The CDR3 DNA is TGTGCCAGCAGCGGACAGGTCAACACTGAAGCTTTCTTT. Translated, it gives CASSGQVNTEAFF.

The rearrangement uses TRBV5-1 and TRBJ2-7; 8 bases are a match to TRBD2. The V and J ends lost 0 bases and 5 bases, in that order; junction bases with no gene match: 4. This CDR3 has 14 amino acids. In germline, CDR1 is SGHRS, CDR2 YFSETQ. CDR3 DNA: TGCGCCAGCAGCTTGGGGACTAGCATCGACGAGCAGTACTTC. Translating it yields CASSLGTSIDEQYF. Full variable domain (rest looked up from reference TRBV5-1 and TRBJ2-7): KAGVTQTPRYLIKTRGQQVTLSCSPISGHRSVSWYQQTPGQGLQFLFEYFSETQRNKGNFPGRFSGRQFSNSRSEMNVSTLELGDSALYLCASSLGTSIDEQYFGPGTRLTVT.

The chain employs TRBV27 and TRBJ2-7; 7 bases map to TRBD2. Germline V gene sequence: CDR1 MNHEY, CDR2 SMNVEV (reference sequence). CDR3 length: 16 residues. The V and J ends lost 2 bases and 0 bases, in that order; junction bases with no gene match: 7. In DNA, the CDR3 is TGTGCCAGCAGTTTACGGGCGGGGGTGAGCTCCTACGAGCAGTACTTC. It specifies CASSLRAGVSSYEQYF.

For the CDR3, the DNA is TGTGCCAGCAGCTTAGGGGAGTTGAAGAACACCGGGGAGCTGTTTTTT. Amino acid sequence: CASSLGELKNTGELFF. The rearrangement joins TRBV7-9 to TRBJ2-2; perhaps TRBD2 as D (5 bases). The CDR3 runs 16 residues. V gave up 1 base and J gave up 1 base, with 10 bases separating them. The germline gives CDR1 SEHNR, CDR2 FQNEAQ (reference sequence).

The chain joins TRBV7-2 to TRBJ1-1; 8 positions match TRBD1. The trim removed 2 bases at V and 1 base at J, leaving 0 bases unmatched. Germline assignment: CDR1 SGHTA and CDR2 FQGNSA. CDR3 length: 14 residues. The chain's CDR3 is CASSLQGANTEAFF. CDR3 bases: TGTGCCAGCAGCTTACAGGGGGCGAACACTGAAGCTTTCTTT.

The J gene is TRBJ1-2, the V gene TRBV7-9; D uncertain. CDR3 length: 13 residues. Trimming took off 7 bases at V and 4 bases at J, with 13 bases between the two ends. Germline V lookup: CDR1 SEHNR, CDR2 FQNEAQ (reference sequence). CDR3 protein: CASTQDGIYGYTF. Written as DNA, the CDR3 is TGTGCCAGCACTCAGGACGGGATCTATGGCTACACCTTC.

This chain connects TRBV4-2 to TRBJ2-4; 11 bases match TRBD1. Germline CDR1 LGHNA, CDR2 YNFKEQ. This CDR3 spans 17 amino acids. After removal of 2 bases from V and 2 bases from J, the junction contained 5 bases not matched to a gene. DNA for the CDR3: TGTGCCAGCAGCCAACTATGGACAGGGGGCACCAAAAACATTCAGTACTTC. Translating gives CASSQLWTGGTKNIQYF.

The chain links TRBV30 to TRBJ1-1; D is undetermined. Germline V gene data show CDR1 as GTSNPN and CDR2 as SVGIG (reference sequence). The CDR3 loop spans 12 amino acids. V shed 8 bases and J shed 2 bases, with 12 bases lying between them. CDR3 loop: CAVARSNTEAFF. The CDR3 nucleotides are TGTGCCGTTGCCCGGTCTAACACTGAAGCTTTCTTT. Looking up the rest from reference TRBV30 and TRBJ1-1 gives the full variable domain: SQTIHQWPATLVQPVGSPLSLECTVEGTSNPNLYWYRQAAGRGLQLLFYSVGIGQISSEVPQNLSASRPQDRQFILSSKKLLLSDSGFYLCAVARSNTEAFFGQGTRLTVV.

V gene TRBV5-6 combines with J gene TRBJ2-2; D is undetermined. V was clipped by 2 bases and J by 5 bases, with 13 bases between them. CDR1 is SGHDT and CDR2 is YYEEEE in the germline V gene. The CDR3 runs 15 residues. CDR3 residues: CASSLSGVGTGELFF. CDR3 in DNA: TGTGCCAGCAGCTTATCCGGAGTCGGGACCGGGGAGCTGTTTTTT.

This sequence joins TRBV11-1 and TRBJ1-2, with 7 bases identical to TRBD1. This CDR3 has 14 residues. Germline lookup yields CDR1 SGHAT and CDR2 FQDESV (reference sequence). Trimming removed 5 bases from V and 5 bases from J; junction bases left unmatched: 8. CDR3 in amino acids: CASSPTGMRYGYTF. CDR3 nucleotide sequence: TGTGCCAGCAGCCCGACAGGGATGAGGTATGGCTACACCTTC.